Listed here is a single T cell receptor (beta chain). The antigen is undetermined. Then a second PCR, running roughly 7 to 11 cycles, was carried out with a sample-barcoded 5' primer and a J-beta primer mix. Researchers report that each sample yielded at least 3 million CDR3-containing paired-end reads. TCRdb redid the calling of the 5' RACE reads with MiXCR, one entry per CDR3 protein. This sample carries over 1,500,000 distinct CDR3 sequences, 40% to 55% of them seen once, and the ten largest clones take more than 2%. The sample is drawn from a study of blood T cells in healthy people across ages. Study-wide points: Diversity estimates from one million T cells were considered underestimates.

With V trimmed by 6 bases and J by 6 bases, 5 bases remained unmatched. Per the germline V gene, CDR1 is MNHEY and CDR2 is SMNVEV (reference sequence). The CDR3 consists of 13 residues. The V call is TRBV27, the J call TRBJ2-3; 8 bases are a match to TRBD1. Specimen: blood. The sequence was obtained from a woman between 40 and 55 years old in good health. The CDR3 is CASSTGGSDTQYF. The CDR3 coding sequence is TGTGCCAGCAGCACAGGGGGGTCGGATACGCAGTATTTT.